This TCR beta chain was sequenced in a study of human thymus T cells. All available leukocytes, rather than a set cell count, yielded the blood DNA. About this clone itself: Its antigen is not identified.

Study results and caveats: Repertoires sampled from thymus and blood appeared biased in V and J gene usage.

TCRdb's table, derived via immunoSEQ multiplex PCR, lists solely in-frame clones and lacks some. The data show approximately 46,000 clones, 85% to 95% seen once. The sequence was obtained from a girl less than two years old with a congenital heart defect but otherwise immunologically healthy. Input material: blood.

The CDR3 DNA sequence: TGCACCAGCAGCCAAGTGGCAGGGGCAAAAAACATTCAGTACTTC. It yields the protein CTSSQVAGAKNIQYF. The V gene is TRBV1, the J gene TRBJ2-4; the table's TRBD1 call for D was not verified on the DNA. TRBV1 is a recognized pseudogene. This CDR3 is 15 amino acids long.